Below, one T cell receptor beta chain is given with its context. No antigen is known for it. These data come from a study of shared clonotypes between healthy human individuals. General observations from the study: A small donor pool kept down the genetic and exposure-history diversity that was represented. Despite large depth, rarefaction showed incomplete sorted-subset sequencing.

Using approximately 200 ng DNA, 30,000 to 35,000 T cell genomes, the sorted-subset replicate PCRs were run. Some clones are missing from TCRdb's copy, which holds only in-frame ones; the method was immunoSEQ multiplex PCR. Among some 630,000 clones listed, about 96% were seen once. Terminally differentiated effector memory CD45RA+ cells were excluded from the naive CD8 cells, which were CD45RO-negative and positively selected for CCR7. Each of the donors was a healthy adult who was HIV-negative and had not had a recent acute infection or vaccination. The TCR originated in a woman in her 30s in good health. The sample taken for sequencing was naive CD8+ T cells sorted from blood.

This CDR3 reads CSVEPGQSGNTIYF. The CDR3 nucleotides read TGCAGCGTCGAACCCGGACAGTCAGGAAACACCATATATTTT. The chain has TRBV29-1 and TRBJ1-3; D might be TRBD1 (6 bases). The V end lost 6 bases, the J end lost 4 bases, and 16 bases lay between the germline ends. The CDR3 totals 14 residues. Germline V gives CDR1 SQVTM, CDR2 ANQGSEA. The full variable domain, with the rest looked up from reference TRBV29-1 and TRBJ1-3, is SAVISQKPSRDICQRGTSLTIQCQVDSQVTMMFWYRQQPGQSLTLIATANQGSEATYESGFVIDKFPISRPNLTFSTLTVSNMSPEDSSIYLCSVEPGQSGNTIYFGEGSWLTVV.